This T cell receptor beta chain was captured in a study of T cells in Graves' hyperthyroidism and ophthalmopathy. Template material for amplifying TCR beta CDR3 regions consisted of RNA transcripts. A first-round RT-PCR of the TCR CDR3 used the HTBI primer set. TCRdb re-derived calls from the multiplex PCR reads in MiXCR, one entry per CDR3 protein. The profile shows roughly 280,000 distinct CDR3 sequences, approximately 15% of them singletons. Clinical Activity Scores of at least 3, NOSPECS grades of at least 4 and durations under 3 months characterized ophthalmopathy patients. Exclusion of a patient resulted from uncontrolled infection, other autoimmune disease, pregnancy or lactation. The diagnostic basis comprised clinical symptoms, serum thyroxine and TRAb, thyroid ultrasound and orbital computed tomography. The V segment lost 5 bases and the J segment 8 bases; nucleotides outside the gene matches: 7. The CDR3 is 15 residues long. From germline, CDR1 is SGHTA and CDR2 FQGTGA.

This clonotype appeared many times. The gene calls are TRBV7-3 and TRBJ2-1, with 12 bases identical to TRBD2. The receptor comes from a woman aged 60 to 75 with Graves' ophthalmopathy. Sequenced sample: blood. This CDR3 reads CASSILAGGPYEQFF. CDR3 in DNA: TGTGCCAGCAGCATTCTAGCGGGAGGGCCCTATGAGCAGTTCTTC.